This T cell receptor beta chain was found in a study of blood T cell repertoires in COVID-19. As for the study in general: The origin of the acute and convalescent COVID-19 samples was the United States, Italy and Spain. Sample material is recorded as cDNA or gDNA derived from T cells, B-cell-depleted T cells, or PBMCs.

This table comes from immunoSEQ multiplex PCR, and its TCRdb copy is limited to in-frame clones, with some not included. The top ten clones hold about 1.9% of a sample with around 200,000 clones, about 90% of them seen once. There are 14 residues in the CDR3. CDR1 and CDR2 from the germline V gene are SGHTA and FQGTGA. V gave up 5 bases and J gave up 1 base, with 11 bases separating them. The sample taken for sequencing was peripheral blood. The chain combines TRBV7-3 with TRBJ2-5, with D tentatively TRBD1 (6 bases). This TCR derives from a man aged 40-49 years with active or convalescent COVID-19. CDR3: CASSQGPSQETQYF. CDR3 coding DNA: TGTGCCAGCAGCCAGGGGCCGTCCCAAGAGACCCAGTACTTC.